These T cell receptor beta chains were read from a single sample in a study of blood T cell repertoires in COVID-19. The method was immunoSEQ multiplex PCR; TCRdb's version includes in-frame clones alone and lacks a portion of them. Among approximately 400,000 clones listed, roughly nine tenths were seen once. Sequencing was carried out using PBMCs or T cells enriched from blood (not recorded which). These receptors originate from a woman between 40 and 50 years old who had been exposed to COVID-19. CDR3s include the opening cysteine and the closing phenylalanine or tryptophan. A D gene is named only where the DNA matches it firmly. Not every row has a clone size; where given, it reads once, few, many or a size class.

cdr3_nt: TGTGCCAGCAGTTTACGGACACCCATGAACACTGAAGCTTTCTTT
cdr3_aa: CASSLRTPMNTEAFF
j_call: TRBJ1-1
cdr3_length: 15
v_call: TRBV27
clone_size: NA
d_call: NA

cdr3_nt: TGTGCCACTTACTTCGGGGGCTATGGCTACACCTTC
cdr3_aa: CATYFGGYGYTF
j_call: TRBJ1-2
cdr3_length: 12
v_call: TRBV19
clone_size: NA
d_call: NA

cdr3_nt: TGCGCCAGCAGCTTTGAAGACAGGGGAGGCGATGGCTACACCTTC
cdr3_aa: CASSFEDRGGDGYTF
j_call: TRBJ1-2
cdr3_length: 15
v_call: TRBV5-1
clone_size: NA
d_call: TRBD1

cdr3_nt: TGTGCCAGTAGTACCGGGGTCGGATATGGCTACACCTTC
cdr3_aa: CASSTGVGYGYTF
j_call: TRBJ1-2
cdr3_length: 13
v_call: TRBV19
clone_size: NA
d_call: NA

cdr3_nt: TGTGCCAGCAGCTTATGTCAGGGGGTAAGCTCTGGAAACACCATATATTTT
cdr3_aa: CASSLCQGVSSGNTIYF
j_call: TRBJ1-3
cdr3_length: 17
v_call: TRBV7-3
clone_size: once
d_call: TRBD1

cdr3_nt: TGTGCCACCAGACCGGGACATTTGAACACCGGGGAGCTGTTTTTT
cdr3_aa: CATRPGHLNTGELFF
j_call: TRBJ2-2
cdr3_length: 15
v_call: TRBV24-1
clone_size: once
d_call: NA

cdr3_nt: TGCGCCAGCAGCCCGGGGGACTACACGGGGGCCTATGGCTACACCTTC
cdr3_aa: CASSPGDYTGAYGYTF
j_call: TRBJ1-2
cdr3_length: 16
v_call: TRBV5-1
clone_size: NA
d_call: NA

cdr3_nt: TGCGCCAGCAGTCCCACAAGGGGCGGGGATGAAAAACTGTTTTTT
cdr3_aa: CASSPTRGGDEKLFF
j_call: TRBJ1-4
cdr3_length: 15
v_call: TRBV10-2
clone_size: NA
d_call: NA

cdr3_nt: TGTGCCCGAGGGGAGGGAGGAGAGACCCAGTACTTC
cdr3_aa: CARGEGGETQYF
j_call: TRBJ2-5
cdr3_length: 12
v_call: TRBV30
clone_size: NA
d_call: TRBD2

cdr3_nt: TGTGCCAGCAGCGTGGACAGGGGGCGCTTAGGTGGCTACACCTTC
cdr3_aa: CASSVDRGRLGGYTF
j_call: TRBJ1-2
cdr3_length: 15
v_call: TRBV7-9
clone_size: NA
d_call: TRBD1

cdr3_nt: TGCGCCAGCAGTCAAACCCCCCGCCTAGCGGGAGCCACAGATACGCAGTATTTT
cdr3_aa: CASSQTPRLAGATDTQYF
j_call: TRBJ2-3
cdr3_length: 18
v_call: TRBV23-1
clone_size: NA
d_call: TRBD2

cdr3_nt: TGTGCCAGCAGCTTAGGTCAAGACAGGGGGCGAGGCTACACCTTC
cdr3_aa: CASSLGQDRGRGYTF
j_call: TRBJ1-2
cdr3_length: 15
v_call: TRBV11-2
clone_size: NA
d_call: TRBD1

cdr3_nt: TGTGCCAGCTCACCAAGACAGGCAAGCTCTGGGGCCAACGTCCTGACTTTC
cdr3_aa: CASSPRQASSGANVLTF
j_call: TRBJ2-6
cdr3_length: 17
v_call: TRBV18
clone_size: NA
d_call: NA

cdr3_nt: TGTGCCAGCAGTTTATCGCTATTAGCGGGAGCCCTCAATGAGCAGTTCTTC
cdr3_aa: CASSLSLLAGALNEQFF
j_call: TRBJ2-1
cdr3_length: 17
v_call: TRBV27
clone_size: NA
d_call: TRBD2

cdr3_nt: TGCGCCAGCAGCTTGGCGGCGACAGGGCCCATGAACACTGAAGCTTTCTTT
cdr3_aa: CASSLAATGPMNTEAFF
j_call: TRBJ1-1
cdr3_length: 17
v_call: TRBV5-1
clone_size: NA
d_call: TRBD1

cdr3_nt: TGTGCCAGCAGCTTACAGGGGGCAGCTCGGTATGGCTACACCTTC
cdr3_aa: CASSLQGAARYGYTF
j_call: TRBJ1-2
cdr3_length: 15
v_call: TRBV7-8
clone_size: NA
d_call: TRBD1

cdr3_nt: TGTGCCAGCAGTCGGAGGACAGGGCCCTCATCTGGGGCCAACGTCCTGACTTTC
cdr3_aa: CASSRRTGPSSGANVLTF
j_call: TRBJ2-6
cdr3_length: 18
v_call: TRBV6-6
clone_size: NA
d_call: TRBD1

cdr3_nt: TGTGCCAGCAAGTTATCGGGGACCTACGAGCAGTACTTC
cdr3_aa: CASKLSGTYEQYF
j_call: TRBJ2-7
cdr3_length: 13
v_call: TRBV6-5
clone_size: NA
d_call: NA

cdr3_nt: TGCGCCAGCAGATCGGCGGGAGGCTTGATCAATGAGCAGTTCTTC
cdr3_aa: CASRSAGGLINEQFF
j_call: TRBJ2-1
cdr3_length: 15
v_call: TRBV10-2
clone_size: NA
d_call: TRBD2

cdr3_nt: TGTGCCAGCAGCCAATCGACAGGGCGCTATCAGCCCCAGCATTTT
cdr3_aa: CASSQSTGRYQPQHF
j_call: TRBJ1-5
cdr3_length: 15
v_call: TRBV3-1/TRBV3-2
clone_size: NA
d_call: TRBD1

cdr3_nt: TGTGCCAGCAGCACCGGGACAGGGGCTTATGGCTACACCTTC
cdr3_aa: CASSTGTGAYGYTF
j_call: TRBJ1-2
cdr3_length: 14
v_call: TRBV5-8
clone_size: NA
d_call: TRBD1

cdr3_nt: TGTGCCAGCAGCCGGGCTCCGGGACAGGGATTTTTGGAAGATGACACTGAAGCTTTCTTT
cdr3_aa: CASSRAPGQGFLEDDTEAFF
j_call: TRBJ1-1
cdr3_length: 20
v_call: TRBV3-1/TRBV3-2
clone_size: NA
d_call: TRBD1

cdr3_nt: TGTGCCAGCAGCCAAGATCCGAGTCAGCCCCAGCATTTT
cdr3_aa: CASSQDPSQPQHF
j_call: TRBJ1-5
cdr3_length: 13
v_call: TRBV3-1/TRBV3-2
clone_size: once
d_call: NA

cdr3_nt: TGTGCCAGCAGCGTAGCGCCGGGACTTTCAGGGGAGACCCAGTACTTC
cdr3_aa: CASSVAPGLSGETQYF
j_call: TRBJ2-5
cdr3_length: 16
v_call: TRBV9
clone_size: NA
d_call: NA

cdr3_nt: TGTGCCAGCAGCTTGGGCAGTTGGACTGAAGCTTTCTTT
cdr3_aa: CASSLGSWTEAFF
j_call: TRBJ1-1
cdr3_length: 13
v_call: TRBV7-8
clone_size: NA
d_call: NA

cdr3_nt: TGTGCCAGCAGCCGGGACACTGAAGCTTTCTTT
cdr3_aa: CASSRDTEAFF
j_call: TRBJ1-1
cdr3_length: 11
v_call: TRBV5-4
clone_size: NA
d_call: NA

cdr3_nt: TGTGCCAGCAGTTTCTTCTCGGGAGGGCAGTACTTC
cdr3_aa: CASSFFSGGQYF
j_call: TRBJ2-7
cdr3_length: 12
v_call: TRBV12-3/TRBV12-4
clone_size: once
d_call: TRBD2

cdr3_nt: TGTGCCAGCAGCACCCGGAGTAGGGGCAGCAATCAGCCCCAGCATTTT
cdr3_aa: CASSTRSRGSNQPQHF
j_call: TRBJ1-5
cdr3_length: 16
v_call: TRBV27
clone_size: NA
d_call: NA

cdr3_nt: TGTGCCAGCAATGGGAGGTTTTCTGAAGCTTTCTTT
cdr3_aa: CASNGRFSEAFF
j_call: TRBJ1-1
cdr3_length: 12
v_call: TRBV7-9
clone_size: NA
d_call: NA

cdr3_nt: TGTGCCAGCAGCTATATGGAGACCCAGTACTTC
cdr3_aa: CASSYMETQYF
j_call: TRBJ2-5
cdr3_length: 11
v_call: TRBV11-2
clone_size: NA
d_call: NA

cdr3_nt: TGTGCCAGCAGCTTGGGTAGGGGGAGCTATGGCTACACCTTC
cdr3_aa: CASSLGRGSYGYTF
j_call: TRBJ1-2
cdr3_length: 14
v_call: TRBV5-4
clone_size: NA
d_call: NA

cdr3_nt: TGTGCCAGGCCGATCGGGGGGGCCCATTATGGCTACACCTTC
cdr3_aa: CARPIGGAHYGYTF
j_call: TRBJ1-2
cdr3_length: 14
v_call: TRBV6-8
clone_size: NA
d_call: NA

cdr3_nt: TGTGCCAGCTCACCAGGCCTACAGGGGGCGCGAGAAGGTGGCTACACCTTC
cdr3_aa: CASSPGLQGAREGGYTF
j_call: TRBJ1-2
cdr3_length: 17
v_call: TRBV18
clone_size: NA
d_call: TRBD1

cdr3_nt: TGCGCCAGCAGCTTGGAGGCAGGGCTGGGGACCCAGTACTTC
cdr3_aa: CASSLEAGLGTQYF
j_call: TRBJ2-5
cdr3_length: 14
v_call: TRBV5-1
clone_size: NA
d_call: NA

cdr3_nt: TGCGCCAGCAGCCAAGACACCGGACAGATGAACACTGAAGCTTTCTTT
cdr3_aa: CASSQDTGQMNTEAFF
j_call: TRBJ1-1
cdr3_length: 16
v_call: TRBV4-1
clone_size: NA
d_call: NA

cdr3_nt: TGTGCCTGGAGTAAGGGACTAGCCGCCTACGAGCAGTACTTC
cdr3_aa: CAWSKGLAAYEQYF
j_call: TRBJ2-7
cdr3_length: 14
v_call: TRBV30
clone_size: NA
d_call: TRBD2

cdr3_nt: TGTGCCAGCTCACATTGGCGGGATGGCTACACCTTC
cdr3_aa: CASSHWRDGYTF
j_call: TRBJ1-2
cdr3_length: 12
v_call: TRBV18
clone_size: NA
d_call: NA

cdr3_nt: TGTGCCTGGGCTCTCGGGGAGGGCGTCCGGGAGACCCAGTACTTC
cdr3_aa: CAWALGEGVRETQYF
j_call: TRBJ2-5
cdr3_length: 15
v_call: TRBV30
clone_size: NA
d_call: TRBD2

cdr3_nt: TGTGCCAGCAGCTTGATGACAGGGGGCGGGGAGGAGACCCAGTACTTC
cdr3_aa: CASSLMTGGGEETQYF
j_call: TRBJ2-5
cdr3_length: 16
v_call: TRBV7-2
clone_size: NA
d_call: TRBD1

cdr3_nt: TGTGCCAGCGGAATAGGCGGTTTCGGCAATCAGCCCCAGCATTTT
cdr3_aa: CASGIGGFGNQPQHF
j_call: TRBJ1-5
cdr3_length: 15
v_call: TRBV13
clone_size: NA
d_call: NA

cdr3_nt: TGTGCCAGCAGTGTGGCGGGAGAGACCCAGTACTTC
cdr3_aa: CASSVAGETQYF
j_call: TRBJ2-5
cdr3_length: 12
v_call: TRBV2
clone_size: few
d_call: NA

cdr3_nt: TGTGCCAGCAGCCTAGAGGGGGGACAGGGGAAAAAAGGGGAGCTGTTTTTT
cdr3_aa: CASSLEGGQGKKGELFF
j_call: TRBJ2-2
cdr3_length: 17
v_call: TRBV3-1/TRBV3-2
clone_size: NA
d_call: TRBD1

cdr3_nt: TGTGCCAGCAGCTTAGACAAAAACACTGAAGCTTTCTTT
cdr3_aa: CASSLDKNTEAFF
j_call: TRBJ1-1
cdr3_length: 13
v_call: TRBV11-3
clone_size: NA
d_call: NA

cdr3_nt: TGCGCCAGCAGCCAAGATAACTCCCTAACCGGGGAGCTGTTTTTT
cdr3_aa: CASSQDNSLTGELFF
j_call: TRBJ2-2
cdr3_length: 15
v_call: TRBV4-3
clone_size: many
d_call: NA

cdr3_nt: TGTGCCAGCAGGTACACAGGAACAGCTTTCTTT
cdr3_aa: CASRYTGTAFF
j_call: TRBJ1-1
cdr3_length: 11
v_call: TRBV6-5
clone_size: NA
d_call: NA

cdr3_nt: TGTGCCAGCAGCGTCCGACAGGGAAGCCTATATGAGCAGTTCTTC
cdr3_aa: CASSVRQGSLYEQFF
j_call: TRBJ2-1
cdr3_length: 15
v_call: TRBV9
clone_size: NA
d_call: TRBD1

cdr3_nt: TGTGCCAGCTCACCACCTACTAGCGGGAGTATTTTAAACTCCTACGAGCAGTACTTC
cdr3_aa: CASSPPTSGSILNSYEQYF
j_call: TRBJ2-7
cdr3_length: 19
v_call: TRBV18
clone_size: NA
d_call: TRBD2

cdr3_nt: TGTGCCAGTAGGACTCTTGAGGCGGAGACCCAGTACTTC
cdr3_aa: CASRTLEAETQYF
j_call: TRBJ2-5
cdr3_length: 13
v_call: TRBV19
clone_size: NA
d_call: NA

cdr3_nt: TGTGTCAGAAGCTTAGGGGACAGCTCTAACTATGGCTACACCTTC
cdr3_aa: CVRSLGDSSNYGYTF
j_call: TRBJ1-2
cdr3_length: 15
v_call: TRBV7-5
clone_size: NA
d_call: NA

cdr3_nt: TGTGCCAGCAGCGAGACAGGGGGGGCGACCCAGTACTTC
cdr3_aa: CASSETGGATQYF
j_call: TRBJ2-5
cdr3_length: 13
v_call: TRBV6-5
clone_size: NA
d_call: TRBD1

cdr3_nt: TGTGCCATCAGTGCGCGGGGGCAGGGAGATACGCAGTATTTT
cdr3_aa: CAISARGQGDTQYF
j_call: TRBJ2-3
cdr3_length: 14
v_call: TRBV10-3
clone_size: NA
d_call: NA

cdr3_nt: TGTGCCAGCAGCTTAAGTCTAGTGGCCGGGGAGCTGTTTTTT
cdr3_aa: CASSLSLVAGELFF
j_call: TRBJ2-2
cdr3_length: 14
v_call: TRBV7-3
clone_size: NA
d_call: NA

cdr3_nt: TGTGCCACCAGCAGAGGCATACAGGAGAACACTGAAGCTTTCTTT
cdr3_aa: CATSRGIQENTEAFF
j_call: TRBJ1-1
cdr3_length: 15
v_call: TRBV15
clone_size: NA
d_call: NA

cdr3_nt: TGTGCCTGGAGTGTCGGGACAGCCTACGAGCAGTACTTC
cdr3_aa: CAWSVGTAYEQYF
j_call: TRBJ2-7
cdr3_length: 13
v_call: TRBV30
clone_size: NA
d_call: TRBD1